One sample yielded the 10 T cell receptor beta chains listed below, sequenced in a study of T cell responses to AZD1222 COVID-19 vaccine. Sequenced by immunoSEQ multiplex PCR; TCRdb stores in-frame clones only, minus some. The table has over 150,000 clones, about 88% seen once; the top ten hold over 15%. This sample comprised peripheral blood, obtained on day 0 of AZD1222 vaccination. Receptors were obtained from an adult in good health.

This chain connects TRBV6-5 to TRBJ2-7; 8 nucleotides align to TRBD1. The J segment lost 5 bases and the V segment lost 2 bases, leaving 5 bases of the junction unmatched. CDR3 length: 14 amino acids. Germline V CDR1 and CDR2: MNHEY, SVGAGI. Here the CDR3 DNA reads TGTGCCAGCAGTTACGACAGGGGACTTAACGAGCAGTACTTC. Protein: CASSYDRGLNEQYF.

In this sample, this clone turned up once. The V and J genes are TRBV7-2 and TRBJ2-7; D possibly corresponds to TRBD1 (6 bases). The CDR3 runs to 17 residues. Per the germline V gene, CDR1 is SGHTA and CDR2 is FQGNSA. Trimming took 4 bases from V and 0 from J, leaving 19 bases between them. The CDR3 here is CASSSYPRTEPSYEQYF. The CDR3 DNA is TGTGCCAGCAGCTCATACCCGAGGACAGAACCCTCCTACGAGCAGTACTTC.

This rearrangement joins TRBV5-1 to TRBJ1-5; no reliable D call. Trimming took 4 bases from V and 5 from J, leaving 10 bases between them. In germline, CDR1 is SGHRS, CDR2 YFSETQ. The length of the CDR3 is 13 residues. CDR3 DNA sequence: TGCGCCAGCAGCAACACTGGGGATCAGCCCCAGCATTTT. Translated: CASSNTGDQPQHF.

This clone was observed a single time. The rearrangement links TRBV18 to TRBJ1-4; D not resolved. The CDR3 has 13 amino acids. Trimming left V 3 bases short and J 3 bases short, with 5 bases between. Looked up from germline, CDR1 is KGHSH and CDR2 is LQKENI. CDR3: CASSPGPNEKLFF. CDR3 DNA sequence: TGTGCCAGCTCACCGGGCCCTAATGAAAAACTGTTTTTT.

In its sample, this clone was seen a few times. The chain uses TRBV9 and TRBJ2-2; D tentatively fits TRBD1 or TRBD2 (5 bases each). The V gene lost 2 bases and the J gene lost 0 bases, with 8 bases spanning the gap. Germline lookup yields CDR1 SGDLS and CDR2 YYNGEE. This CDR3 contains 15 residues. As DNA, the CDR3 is TGTGCCAGCAGCGTTTGGGGGTCGAACACCGGGGAGCTGTTTTTT. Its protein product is CASSVWGSNTGELFF.

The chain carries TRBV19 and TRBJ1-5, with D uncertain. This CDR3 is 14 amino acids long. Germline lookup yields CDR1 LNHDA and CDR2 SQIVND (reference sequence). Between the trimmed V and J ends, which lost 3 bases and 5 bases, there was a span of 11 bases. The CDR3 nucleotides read TGTGCCAGTAGTATGTCGATTACTCATCAGCCCCAGCATTTT. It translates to CASSMSITHQPQHF.

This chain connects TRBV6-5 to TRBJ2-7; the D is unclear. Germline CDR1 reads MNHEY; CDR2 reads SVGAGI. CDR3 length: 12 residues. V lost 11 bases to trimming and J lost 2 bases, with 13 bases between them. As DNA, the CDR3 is TGTGCCGTACATGGCACTACCTACGAGCAGTACTTC. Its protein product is CAVHGTTYEQYF.

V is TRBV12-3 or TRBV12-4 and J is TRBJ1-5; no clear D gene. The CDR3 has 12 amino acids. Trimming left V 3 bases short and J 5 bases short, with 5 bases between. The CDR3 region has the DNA TGTGCCAGCAGTTTGGCCCATCAGCCCCAGCATTTT. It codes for CASSLAHQPQHF.

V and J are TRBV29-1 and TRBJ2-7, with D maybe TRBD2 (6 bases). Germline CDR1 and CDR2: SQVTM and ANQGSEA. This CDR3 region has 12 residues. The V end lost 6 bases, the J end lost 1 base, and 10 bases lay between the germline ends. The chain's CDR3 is CSVGGRSYEQYF. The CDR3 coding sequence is TGCAGCGTCGGGGGTCGATCCTACGAGCAGTACTTC.

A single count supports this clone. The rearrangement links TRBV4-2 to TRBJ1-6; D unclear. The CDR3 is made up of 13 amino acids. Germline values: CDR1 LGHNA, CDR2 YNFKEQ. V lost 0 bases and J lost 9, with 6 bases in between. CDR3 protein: CASSQDRGSPLHF. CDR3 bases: TGTGCCAGCAGCCAAGATCGAGGTTCACCCCTCCACTTT.